The 16 T cell receptor beta chains listed next were all sequenced from one sample in a study of control samples from healthy donors and cancer patients. Only in-frame clones appear in the TCRdb table, and some are missing; sequencing was by immunoSEQ multiplex PCR. The table has 60,000 to 100,000 clones, about 88% seen once. The sample was blood. The receptors come from a man between 50 and 59 years old in good health.

This rearrangement joins TRBV11-1 to TRBJ2-2; D ambiguous. The CDR3 is 12 amino acids. The V gene's germline CDR1 is SGHAT and CDR2 FQDESV (reference sequence). V lost 4 bases and J 5 bases, leaving 5 bases between the germline ends. The CDR3 coding sequence is TGTGCCAGCAGCTCTAGGACCGGGGAGCTGTTTTTT. Translation: CASSSRTGELFF. Looking up the rest from reference TRBV11-1 and TRBJ2-2 gives the full variable domain: EAEVAQSPRYKITEKSQAVAFWCDPISGHATLYWYRQILGQGPELLVQFQDESVVDDSQLPKDRFSAERLKGVDSTLKIQPAELGDSAMYLCASSSRTGELFFGEGSRLTVL.

The chain employs TRBV27 and TRBJ2-6, with 9 bases identical to TRBD1. CDR1 and CDR2 from the germline V gene are MNHEY and SMNVEV (reference sequence). The CDR3 extends over 18 amino acids. The V gene end was trimmed by 7 bases and the J gene end by 1 base; junction bases not matched to a gene: 11. The CDR3 nucleotides read TGTGCCAGCACTCCGGGACAGGGAATTAGATCTGGGGCCAACGTCCTGACTTTC. Its protein product is CASTPGQGIRSGANVLTF.

The chain links TRBV4-3 to TRBJ2-7, with 7 bases aligning to TRBD2. Germline lookup yields CDR1 LGHNA and CDR2 YSLEER. This CDR3 is built from 15 residues. Unmatched junction bases numbered 5, after V lost 0 bases and J lost 3 bases. The CDR3 coding sequence is TGCGCCAGCAGCCAAGAAGCCCGGGGGGACTACGAGCAGTACTTC. Its protein is CASSQEARGDYEQYF.

The V gene is TRBV9, the J gene TRBJ1-1; possible D gene TRBD1, 5 bases. This CDR3 spans 14 amino acids. Germline-derived CDR1 and CDR2 are SGDLS and YYNGEE. Trimming left V 4 bases short and J 5 bases short, with 15 bases between. CDR3 DNA: TGTGCCAGCAGCCCACTCCCCGCAGGGACTGAAGCTTTCTTT. As protein: CASSPLPAGTEAFF.

V is TRBV5-6 and J is TRBJ2-7; D gene uncertain. The CDR3 contains 13 residues. The germline V and J ends were trimmed by 1 base and 5 bases, with 10 bases remaining between them. Germline loops: CDR1 SGHDT, CDR2 YYEEEE. The CDR3 DNA sequence: TGTGCCAGCAGCTTGCTTACATTCGACGAGCAGTACTTC. It translates to CASSLLTFDEQYF.

The V and J genes are TRBV30 and TRBJ1-1; D is undetermined. Trimming shortened V by 4 bases and J by 1 base, and 10 bases separated the two germline ends. Germline CDR1 reads GTSNPN; CDR2 reads SVGIG (reference sequence). There are 13 residues in the CDR3. CDR3 residues: CAWTGLRNTEAFF. The CDR3 nucleotides are TGTGCCTGGACTGGCCTGAGGAACACTGAAGCTTTCTTT.

The chain joins TRBV4-1 to TRBJ2-2, with 7 bases aligning to TRBD1. Germline assignment: CDR1 MGHRA and CDR2 YSYEKL. The CDR3 contains 21 residues. V was pared by 1 base and J by 0 bases, with 17 bases of the junction left unmatched. The CDR3 loop reads CASSQVGQTLYLSPNTGELFF. In nucleotides, the CDR3 is TGCGCCAGCAGCCAAGTGGGACAGACTCTCTATTTATCACCGAACACCGGGGAGCTGTTTTTT.

In its sample, this clone was seen once. The chain carries TRBV5-4 and TRBJ2-1, with TRBD2 matching 16 bases. There are 17 residues in the CDR3. J lost 5 bases, V lost 4 bases, and 6 bases had no gene match. Per the germline V gene, CDR1 is SGHNT and CDR2 is YYREEE (reference sequence). CDR3 nucleotides: TGTGCCAGCAGCCCCGGGACTAGCGGGGGGGGCAACAATGAGCAGTTCTTC. Its translation is CASSPGTSGGGNNEQFF.

This chain connects TRBV18 to TRBJ1-4; TRBD1 agrees at 7 bases. The length of the CDR3 is 15 residues. The germline V gene encodes CDR1 KGHSH and CDR2 LQKENI. The junction had 11 bases not matched to a gene; V was cut back by 6 bases and J by 7 bases. The CDR3 sequence is CASSSRGREREKLFF. DNA of the CDR3: TGTGCCAGCTCGAGTAGGGGGCGGGAGCGTGAAAAACTGTTTTTT.

The J gene is TRBJ2-6, the V gene TRBV5-1; D is uncertain. The germline gives CDR1 SGHRS, CDR2 YFSETQ. The V end was cut by 1 base, the J end by 0 bases, with 11 bases between. The CDR3 has 17 residues. The CDR3 coding sequence is TGCGCCAGCAGCTTGCTCAACCATCACTCTGGGGCCAACGTCCTGACTTTC. This sequence encodes CASSLLNHHSGANVLTF.

This sequence joins TRBV7-6 and TRBJ2-3, with TRBD1 as a possible D gene (6 bases). Per germline, CDR1 SGHVS and CDR2 FNYEAQ. This CDR3 comprises 17 residues. The V and J ends lost 1 base and 3 bases respectively, with 17 bases between them. The CDR3 region has the DNA TGTGCCAGCAGCTTAGTTAGGGGGATCCGAGGGACAGATACGCAGTATTTT. Its protein is CASSLVRGIRGTDTQYF.

V gene TRBV19 combines with J gene TRBJ1-1, with no clear D. Trimming shortened V by 5 bases and J by 4 bases, and 14 bases separated the two germline ends. Germline CDR1 reads LNHDA; CDR2 reads SQIVND (reference sequence). CDR3 length: 14 amino acids. CDR3 region: CASSYGVAGTEAFF. The CDR3 DNA reads as TGTGCCAGTAGTTACGGGGTGGCGGGCACTGAAGCTTTCTTT.

V is TRBV6-1 and J is TRBJ2-7; D gene unclear. The CDR3 has 15 amino acids. The V end was cut by 1 base, the J end by 0 bases, with 10 bases between. Germline CDR1 MNHNS, CDR2 SASEGT. CDR3: CASSEVAASSYEQYF. In nucleotides, the CDR3 is TGTGCCAGCAGTGAAGTGGCAGCATCCTCCTACGAGCAGTACTTC.

About this clone itself: This sample also contains other DNA sequences that code for the same CDR3. This sequence joins TRBV19 and TRBJ1-2; 9 bases map to TRBD1. The CDR3 covers 13 residues. Trimming cost V 7 bases and J 4 bases; bases outside gene matches: 4. Germline V lookup: CDR1 LNHDA, CDR2 SQIVND (reference sequence). CDR3 amino acids: CASTRTGAYGYTF. Here the CDR3 DNA reads TGTGCCAGTACCCGGACAGGGGCCTATGGCTACACCTTC.

The CDR3 nucleotides are TGCGCCAGCAGTGGGGGCCCTACACTTGAGCAGTTCTTC. As protein: CASSGGPTLEQFF. The chain employs TRBV10-1 and TRBJ2-1; the D gene is possibly TRBD1 (5 bases). The CDR3 length is 13 residues. Trimming left V 4 bases short and J 9 bases short, with 13 bases between. The germline V gene encodes CDR1 WNHNN and CDR2 SYGVQD (reference sequence).

Concerning this clone itself: Other nucleotide sequences from this sample produce the same CDR3. The chain recombines TRBV18 with TRBJ2-5, with 9 nucleotides matching TRBD1. Germline V gene lookup returns CDR1 KGHSH and CDR2 LQKENI. CDR3 length: 16 amino acids. V dropped 3 bases and J dropped 4; count of bases not matched to a gene: 9. As DNA, the CDR3 is TGTGCCAGCTCACCGTACCAAGGACAGGGGCGAGAGACCCAGTACTTC. It yields the protein CASSPYQGQGRETQYF.